This T cell receptor (beta chain) was identified in a study of CD8+ T cells in alopecia areata. Whole-study results and caveats: Greater clonality was observed in lesional scalp samples, especially alopecia totalis/universalis, versus normal scalp. Normal skin contains resident alphabeta T cells, and these are also sequenced in scalp samples.

About this clone: The antigen remains unidentified. The junction differs from germline at one of its ends, possibly a read error.

Sorting separated CD4+ and CD8+ T cells out of PBMCs. Sequencing templates came from extracted RNA that was reverse transcribed into cDNA. Some clones are missing from TCRdb's copy, which holds only in-frame ones; the method was immunoSEQ multiplex PCR. Of 150,000 or so clones in the sample, 45% to 60% are singletons; the top ten hold about 4.5%. Germline V lookup: CDR1 LNHDA, CDR2 SQIVND (reference sequence). This CDR3 contains 11 residues. The sequenced material came from CD4+ T cells sorted from blood. The chain carries TRBV19 and TRBJ1-1; D uncertain. The clonotype comes from a human donor in good health. CDR3 DNA sequence: TGTGCCAGTAGTATCGCCCTGAAGTGGCTCTTT. Amino acid sequence: CASSIALKWLF.